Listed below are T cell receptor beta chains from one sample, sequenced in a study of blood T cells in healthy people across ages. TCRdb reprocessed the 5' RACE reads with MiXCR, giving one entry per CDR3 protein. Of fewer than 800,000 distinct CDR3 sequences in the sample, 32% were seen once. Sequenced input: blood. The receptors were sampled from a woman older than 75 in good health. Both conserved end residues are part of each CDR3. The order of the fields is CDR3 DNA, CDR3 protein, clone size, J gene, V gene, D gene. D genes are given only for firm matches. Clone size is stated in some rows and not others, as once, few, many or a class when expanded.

TGCAGCGTAACGCCGGGGACAGATCGGGAGCAGTACTTC | CSVTPGTDREQYF | . | TRBJ2-7 | TRBV29-1 | TRBD1
TGTGCCAGCAGCACCGGGACAGGAGCCAATGAGCAGTTCTTC | CASSTGTGANEQFF | . | TRBJ2-1 | TRBV3-1 | TRBD1
TGTGCCAGCAGTGCCACCGCGGGGGGTGCCTACGAGCAGTACTTC | CASSATAGGAYEQYF | . | TRBJ2-7 | TRBV6-5 | TRBD2
TGTGCCAGCAGCCAAGCAGCGAGGGATGGCTACACCTTC | CASSQAARDGYTF | medium-sized | TRBJ1-2 | TRBV4-2 | .
TGTGCCAGCAGTCCAGATCCCCCGGGCCAGCCCCAGCATTTT | CASSPDPPGQPQHF | many | TRBJ1-5 | TRBV7-9 | .
TGTGCCAGCAGTACAGGGTACTACGAGCAGTACTTC | CASSTGYYEQYF | many | TRBJ2-7 | TRBV12-3/TRBV12-4 | .
TGTGCCAGCACCGTGGGGAACACTGAAGCTTTCTTT | CASTVGNTEAFF | few | TRBJ1-1 | TRBV2 | .
TGTGCCAGCAGCTTCCTGGGACAGGGGGCGTCTAATGAGCAGTTCTTC | CASSFLGQGASNEQFF | many | TRBJ2-1 | TRBV11-3 | TRBD1
TGTGCCAGCAGTTTATGGGGGGACGGTGGCTACACCTTC | CASSLWGDGGYTF | . | TRBJ1-2 | TRBV28 | .
TGTGCCAGCAGCCAAGGGGGGGACACAGATTCACCCCTCCACTTT | CASSQGGDTDSPLHF | many | TRBJ1-6 | TRBV3-1 | .
TGTGCCAGCAGTCACGCGACACAGGGGTCAGATACGCAGTATTTT | CASSHATQGSDTQYF | . | TRBJ2-3 | TRBV6-5 | TRBD1
TGTGCCAGCAGGAACAGCTATGGCTACACCTTC | CASRNSYGYTF | many | TRBJ1-2 | TRBV6-2/TRBV6-3 | .
TGCGCCAGCAGCTTCGCAGGGGGCTATAACGAGCAGTACTTC | CASSFAGGYNEQYF | many | TRBJ2-7 | TRBV5-1 | TRBD1
TGCAGTGCTAGAGCGGGACTAGCGGGTGCTCGGGGAAACATTCAGTACTTC | CSARAGLAGARGNIQYF | many | TRBJ2-4 | TRBV20-1 | TRBD2
TGTGCCAGCAGTGAAACAGCCTACCCCTATGGCTACACCTTC | CASSETAYPYGYTF | . | TRBJ1-2 | TRBV2 | .
TGCGCCAGCAGCTTGGAACAGCCCTCTAGAGGCTACACCTTC | CASSLEQPSRGYTF | many | TRBJ1-2 | TRBV5-1 | .
TGCAGCGTTGAAGATCCCAGGGCTATGAACACTGAAGCTTTCTTT | CSVEDPRAMNTEAFF | . | TRBJ1-1 | TRBV29-1 | .
TGCGCCAGCAAATTGACCAGGGGGGGGAAAGAGACCCAGTACTTC | CASKLTRGGKETQYF | many | TRBJ2-5 | TRBV5-1 | .
TGTGCCAGCAGACACACCCGGACTAGCGGGGGTACTTACGAGCAGTACTTC | CASRHTRTSGGTYEQYF | many | TRBJ2-7 | TRBV7-2 | TRBD2
TGTGCCAGCAGGGAACAGGGAGAGGAGACCCAGTACTTC | CASREQGEETQYF | many | TRBJ2-5 | TRBV28 | .
TGTGCCAGCTCACCGGGACAGAATGAAAAACTGTTTTTT | CASSPGQNEKLFF | many | TRBJ1-4 | TRBV18 | TRBD1
TGCAGCGTTCTTTATTCCTACGAGCAGTACTTC | CSVLYSYEQYF | . | TRBJ2-7 | TRBV29-1 | .
TGTGCCACCAGTGATTACCCGACAGGGAGACATGGCTACACCTTC | CATSDYPTGRHGYTF | . | TRBJ1-2 | TRBV24-1 | TRBD1
TGTGCCAGCAGTCCCGGGAAGAGGAGTCAGGTAGAGACCCAGTACTTC | CASSPGKRSQVETQYF | many | TRBJ2-5 | TRBV12-3/TRBV12-4 | .
TGTGCCAGCAGCTTAGTAGGGACTAGCGGGAGGACCATTCAGTACTTC | CASSLVGTSGRTIQYF | . | TRBJ2-4 | TRBV7-2 | TRBD2
TGTGCCAGCAGCTTAGATTCAGGGCAGGGGGTTTTCGGCTACACCTTC | CASSLDSGQGVFGYTF | . | TRBJ1-2 | TRBV7-2 | TRBD1
TGTGCCACCAGTGATTTTAACACAGATACGCAGTATTTT | CATSDFNTDTQYF | . | TRBJ2-3 | TRBV24-1 | .
TGTGCCAGCAGCTTAGATCAGGGACAGCATGGCTACACCTTC | CASSLDQGQHGYTF | many | TRBJ1-2 | TRBV7-8 | TRBD1
TGTGCCAGCAGTTTACAAGTTGAGGGGGCGCGGGAAAAACTGTTTTTT | CASSLQVEGAREKLFF | . | TRBJ1-4 | TRBV28 | TRBD1
TGTGCCAGCAGTGCTGGCGGGACGGGGAATGAGCAGTTCTTC | CASSAGGTGNEQFF | many | TRBJ2-1 | TRBV6-2/TRBV6-3 | .
TGTGCCATCAGTGAGTCGGGGACAGTACTCGTGGGCTACACCTTC | CAISESGTVLVGYTF | . | TRBJ1-2 | TRBV10-3 | TRBD1
TGTGCCAGCACAGGGGTGGCTGAAGCTTTCTTT | CASTGVAEAFF | few | TRBJ1-1 | TRBV25-1 | .
TGTGCCAGCAGCCAAGATCTTGCGGGGTCTGGAAACACCATATATTTT | CASSQDLAGSGNTIYF | few | TRBJ1-3 | TRBV3-1 | .
TGTGCCAGTAGCGCCGGGCCATGCTACGAGCAGTACTTC | CASSAGPCYEQYF | once | TRBJ2-7 | TRBV7-2 | .
TGTGCCAGCAGTTACTGGGGGCGGGCTAATGAAAAACTGTTTTTT | CASSYWGRANEKLFF | many | TRBJ1-4 | TRBV6-5 | .
TGTGCCATCAGCGGGGGCGTGGGGAAGACCCAGTACTTC | CAISGGVGKTQYF | many | TRBJ2-5 | TRBV7-2 | TRBD2
TGTGCCGGCAGTGGAGGGGACGTGGATCAGCCCCAGCATTTT | CAGSGGDVDQPQHF | . | TRBJ1-5 | TRBV6-1 | .
TGTGCCAGCAGTCTACCGGAACAGGGGACCCCTGAAGCTTTCTTT | CASSLPEQGTPEAFF | few | TRBJ1-1 | TRBV6-6 | TRBD1
TGTGCCAGCAGTTTTGGCAGGGGAGATCAGCCCCAGCATTTT | CASSFGRGDQPQHF | many | TRBJ1-5 | TRBV12-3/TRBV12-4 | .
TGTGCCAGCAGCCAAGATCTACGCGCAGGGAACAATGAGCAGTTCTTC | CASSQDLRAGNNEQFF | many | TRBJ2-1 | TRBV3-1 | .
TGTGCCAGCAGCGACAGGTTATCTGGAAACACCATATATTTT | CASSDRLSGNTIYF | . | TRBJ1-3 | TRBV3-1 | .
TGCAGTGCTCCAGCGGGGGGCCTGAGCACAGATACGCAGTATTTT | CSAPAGGLSTDTQYF | . | TRBJ2-3 | TRBV20-1 | TRBD2
TGTGCCAGCAGTTCCGTGGACAGACGGGAGACCCAGTACTTC | CASSSVDRRETQYF | many | TRBJ2-5 | TRBV6-2/TRBV6-3 | .
TGCAGTGCTTCACGGGGGGTGAGCGGAGAGCAGTACTTC | CSASRGVSGEQYF | few | TRBJ2-7 | TRBV20-1 | TRBD2
TGTGCCACAAAGGAGGGGGCGAACACTGAAGCTTTCTTT | CATKEGANTEAFF | many | TRBJ1-1 | TRBV6-6 | TRBD1
TGTGCCAGCAGCTCCGGACAGGGATTCGATTCACCCCTCCACTTT | CASSSGQGFDSPLHF | many | TRBJ1-6 | TRBV11-2 | TRBD1
TGTGCCAGCAAGGGGGGGGCCAAAAACATTCAGTACTTC | CASKGGAKNIQYF | many | TRBJ2-4 | TRBV6-5 | .
TGTGCCAGCAGCTGTGGACAAGACAATCAGCCCCAGCATTTT | CASSCGQDNQPQHF | . | TRBJ1-5 | TRBV7-8 | .
TGTGCCAGCAGCTTAGGGGCGGGACTCGACAATGAGCAGTTCTTC | CASSLGAGLDNEQFF | . | TRBJ2-1 | TRBV7-3 | .
TGCAGTGCGGGGCCGGGACAGGGGGCAGGTGGCACTGAAGCTTTCTTT | CSAGPGQGAGGTEAFF | . | TRBJ1-1 | TRBV20-1 | TRBD1
TGTGCCAGCAGCTTAGGTGGACAGGTCAACTATGGCTACACCTTC | CASSLGGQVNYGYTF | many | TRBJ1-2 | TRBV7-2 | TRBD1